These 22 T cell receptor beta chains share one sample of origin, sequenced in a study of blood T cell repertoires in COVID-19. The assay was immunoSEQ multiplex PCR, and TCRdb's table has in-frame clones only and misses some. The data hold some 350,000 clones, with approximately 86% observed a single time. The source material was peripheral blood. The receptors were sampled from a human donor in a cohort sampled during active COVID-19.

This chain links TRBV3-1 (or the pseudogene TRBV3-2) with TRBJ2-7; no firm D call. V dropped 2 bases and J dropped 3 bases, with 8 bases sitting between them. The CDR3 loop spans 13 amino acids. From germline, CDR1 is LGHDT and CDR2 YNNKEL (reference sequence). The CDR3 DNA is TGTGCCAGCAGCCAACGCGGAGACTACGAGCAGTACTTC. Its protein is CASSQRGDYEQYF.

This clone has a single count. The rearrangement joins TRBV7-9 to TRBJ2-7, with TRBD1 identical over 9 bases. Germline-derived CDR1 and CDR2 are SEHNR and FQNEAQ (reference sequence). J gave up 5 bases and V 5 bases, and 10 bases lay outside the gene matches. The CDR3 is 15 residues long. Here the CDR3 reads CASSPRGTGPHEQYF. The CDR3 DNA follows: TGTGCCAGCAGCCCCCGAGGGACAGGGCCCCACGAGCAGTACTTC.

The chain joins TRBV2 to TRBJ2-4; D not resolved. V was cut by 3 bases and J by 0 bases, with 9 bases left in between. The CDR3 loop spans 15 amino acids. Germline assignment: CDR1 SNHLY and CDR2 FYNNEI. As DNA, the CDR3 is TGTGCCAGCAGTGATGTGGGCCCAGCCAAAAACATTCAGTACTTC. It yields the protein CASSDVGPAKNIQYF.

This chain connects TRBV19 to TRBJ2-2; 7 nucleotides match TRBD1. Germline V gene data show CDR1 as LNHDA and CDR2 as SQIVND (reference sequence). This CDR3 region has 16 residues. J gave up 3 bases and V 3 bases, and 7 bases lay outside the gene matches. CDR3 residues: CASSIDRVSDTGELFF. CDR3 DNA sequence: TGTGCCAGTAGTATCGACAGGGTTTCGGACACCGGGGAGCTGTTTTTT.

The chain joins TRBV6-5 to TRBJ2-7; tentatively, D is TRBD2 (5 bases). Germline CDR1 is MNHEY and CDR2 is SVGAGI. The CDR3 length is 15 residues. Between the trimmed V and J ends, which lost 0 bases and 0 bases, there was a span of 9 bases. The CDR3 protein is CASSYSQEGSYEQYF. The CDR3 nucleotides are TGTGCCAGCAGTTACTCGCAAGAGGGCTCCTACGAGCAGTACTTC.

V usage is TRBV4-1 and J usage is TRBJ1-1, with a weak D call TRBD1 (6 bases). This CDR3 comprises 15 residues. The germline V gene encodes CDR1 MGHRA and CDR2 YSYEKL. The V end was cut by 5 bases, the J end by 1 base, with 14 bases between. For the CDR3, the DNA is TGCGCCAGCAGCTTCCGCGGGGGGCCGAACACTGAAGCTTTCTTT. Amino acid sequence: CASSFRGGPNTEAFF.

This clone was observed once. This rearrangement joins TRBV2 to TRBJ1-2; D is ambiguous. The CDR3 length is 13 residues. Trimming stripped 4 bases from V and 2 bases from J, with 8 bases between. Germline assignment: CDR1 SNHLY and CDR2 FYNNEI. The CDR3 loop is CASSGDGNYGYTF. The CDR3 DNA follows: TGTGCCAGCAGTGGCGACGGGAACTATGGCTACACCTTC.

This chain uses TRBV18 with TRBJ1-1, with 10 bases lining up with TRBD1. From germline, CDR1 is KGHSH and CDR2 LQKENI. J lost 3 bases, V lost 8 bases, and 6 bases had no gene match. The length of the CDR3 is 14 residues. The CDR3 DNA reads as TGTGCCAGCGGGTGGACAGGGGGTTACACTGAAGCTTTCTTT. Translated, it gives CASGWTGGYTEAFF.

This clone was found once. This chain joins TRBV2 and TRBJ1-5, with TRBD1 as a possible D gene (5 bases). The germline V gene encodes CDR1 SNHLY and CDR2 FYNNEI. V lost 6 bases to trimming and J lost 5 bases, with 17 bases between them. CDR3 length equals 15 residues. The CDR3 DNA reads as TGTGCCAGCAGCCTGAGCAGGGCAGTTCATCAGCCCCAGCATTTT. Its translation: CASSLSRAVHQPQHF.

The CDR3 bases are TGTGCCAGCTCTCCCGGGGACAGGGGCTACACCTTC. Protein: CASSPGDRGYTF. This chain links TRBV2 with TRBJ1-2; the match to TRBD1 covers 8 bases. V lost 8 bases to trimming and J lost 8 bases; unmatched junction nucleotides: 7. The CDR3 has 12 residues. Germline values: CDR1 SNHLY, CDR2 FYNNEI.

The chain combines TRBV7-2 with TRBJ2-7; weak D call: TRBD1 (6 bases). Trimming removed 4 bases from V and 2 bases from J, with 15 bases in between. This CDR3 contains 15 residues. Germline loops: CDR1 SGHTA, CDR2 FQGNSA. In DNA form, the CDR3 reads TGTGCCAGCAGCTCCATATACAGGGCCGCCTACGAGCAGTACTTC. Encoded protein: CASSSIYRAAYEQYF.

The rearrangement joins TRBV30 to TRBJ1-6, with 7 bases aligning to TRBD1. Germline assignment: CDR1 GTSNPN and CDR2 SVGIG (reference sequence). The J segment lost 8 bases and the V segment lost 1 base, leaving 2 bases of the junction unmatched. The CDR3 runs 13 residues. The CDR3 DNA sequence: TGTGCCTGGAGTGGTACAGGGGATTCACCCCTCCACTTT. Amino acid sequence: CAWSGTGDSPLHF.

This chain uses TRBV12-3 or TRBV12-4 with TRBJ2-7, with D hard to call. This CDR3 region has 13 residues. The ends were cut back, 7 bases at V and 4 bases at J, with 14 bases in the middle. The DNA for the CDR3 is TGTGCCAGCACCTCCTTCGAGGAGTACGAGCAGTACTTC. This translates into CASTSFEEYEQYF.

This chain links TRBV30 with TRBJ2-7; weak D call: TRBD1 (6 bases). The CDR3 length is 15 residues. V was clipped by 4 bases and J by 6 bases, with 22 bases between them. Germline CDR1 and CDR2: GTSNPN and SVGIG (reference sequence). The CDR3 is CAWTPGGQGQREQYF. The CDR3 DNA reads as TGTGCCTGGACTCCCGGCGGGCAGGGGCAACGCGAGCAGTACTTC.

This clone was found a few times. The chain recombines TRBV5-6 with TRBJ2-3; D not certain. The germline CDR1 and CDR2 sequences are SGHDT and YYEEEE. CDR3 size: 11 residues. V was trimmed by 5 bases and J by 6 bases, leaving 7 bases between them. CDR3 sequence (DNA): TGTGCCAGCAGGGCCTGGGATACGCAGTATTTT. Residues: CASRAWDTQYF.

The rearrangement joins TRBV19 to TRBJ2-7; 9 bases fit TRBD1. The V segment lost 4 bases and the J segment 6 bases; nucleotides outside the gene matches: 13. CDR1 is LNHDA, CDR2 SQIVND, per germline (reference sequence). There are 16 residues in the CDR3. Here the CDR3 reads CASSTSGTGWLLEQYF. DNA of the CDR3: TGTGCCAGTAGTACCTCTGGGACAGGGTGGTTACTCGAGCAGTACTTC.

This chain joins TRBV6-5 and TRBJ2-5; D call uncertain. V was clipped by 4 bases and J by 4 bases, with 4 bases between them. In germline, CDR1 is MNHEY, CDR2 SVGAGI. The CDR3 covers 11 residues. The DNA for the CDR3 is TGTGCCAGCAGTTCGGTAGAGACCCAGTACTTC. Its protein product is CASSSVETQYF.

The chain is built from TRBV30 and TRBJ1-2; tentative D call: TRBD1 (5 bases). V lost 3 bases and J 4 bases, leaving 15 bases between the germline ends. The CDR3 is made up of 14 amino acids. Per germline, CDR1 GTSNPN and CDR2 SVGIG (reference sequence). The CDR3 reads CAWRPPGSGYGYTF. The CDR3 coding sequence is TGTGCCTGGAGACCCCCAGGGTCGGGCTATGGCTACACCTTC.

Written as DNA, the CDR3 is TGTGCCAGCAGCTTAATGATCGGGGGGGCCAAAAACATTCAGTACTTC. It codes for CASSLMIGGAKNIQYF. V usage is TRBV7-2 and J usage is TRBJ2-4; 7 bases line up with TRBD2. The ends lost 2 bases at V and 1 base at J; junction bases unmatched: 5. Germline V lookup: CDR1 SGHTA, CDR2 FQGNSA. This CDR3 has 16 amino acids. The full variable domain, rest sourced from reference TRBV7-2 and TRBJ2-4, is GAGVSQSPSNKVTEKGKDVELRCDPISGHTALYWYRQSLGQGLEFLIYFQGNSAPDKSGLPSDRFSAERTGGSVSTLTIQRTQQEDSAVYLCASSLMIGGAKNIQYFGAGTRLSVL.

This chain connects TRBV6-2 or TRBV6-3 to TRBJ2-1, with D possibly being TRBD1 (6 bases). Trimming took off 0 bases at V and 6 bases at J, with 6 bases between the two ends. CDR1 and CDR2 from the germline V gene are MNHEY and SVGEGT. The CDR3 consists of 13 residues. The CDR3 DNA sequence: TGTGCCAGCAGTTACTCACAGGGCAATGAGCAGTTCTTC. Residues: CASSYSQGNEQFF.

This clone has a handful of counts. V and J are TRBV11-2 and TRBJ2-7; no definite D call. Trimming took 5 bases from V and 0 from J, leaving 8 bases between them. CDR1 and CDR2 from the germline V gene are SGHAT and FQNNGV. CDR3 length: 13 residues. The CDR3 loop reads CASSTTFSYEQYF. The CDR3 bases are TGTGCCAGCAGCACTACCTTCTCCTACGAGCAGTACTTC.

This clone was picked up a small number of times. The rearrangement uses TRBV5-1 and TRBJ1-2, with a weak D call TRBD1 (5 bases). Germline loops: CDR1 SGHRS, CDR2 YFSETQ. There are 14 residues in the CDR3. The V gene lost 4 bases and the J gene lost 6 bases, with 16 bases spanning the gap. CDR3 bases: TGCGCCAGCAGCGACGGCGGGGCAGGAGATGGCTACACCTTC. Its protein product is CASSDGGAGDGYTF.